The T cell receptor beta chain under discussion was sequenced for a study of CD8+CD57+ T cells in acquired aplastic anemia. Across the study: Sorting CD4+ and CD8+ cells gave DNA averaging 3.2 ug.

CDR3 and TCR beta VDJ profiling relied on genomic DNA as the template. TCRdb fed the reads into MiXCR, producing one record per CDR3 protein. The sample lists over 150,000 distinct CDR3 sequences; 71% were seen once. Patients sequenced had flow cytometry evidence of CD8+CD57+ cell expansion. The receptor's source is a human donor with aplastic anemia. Sequenced sample: sorted CD4+, CD8+, or CD8+CD57+ T cells (not recorded which) from PBMCs.

The CDR3 nucleotides read TGCAGTGCTCCTCAGGGGGTCGTCGGGAATTCACCCCTCCACTTT. This sequence encodes CSAPQGVVGNSPLHF. The chain recombines TRBV20-1 with TRBJ1-6, with 7 bases aligning to TRBD1. Germline loops: CDR1 DFQATT, CDR2 SNEGSKA (reference sequence). The CDR3 runs 15 residues. V lost 5 bases, J lost 7 bases, and 11 bases stayed unmatched.